This TCR beta chain was retrieved from a study of blood T cell repertoires in COVID-19. Whole-study context: The study drew acute and convalescent COVID-19 samples from the United States, Italy and Spain. Sample material is recorded as cDNA or gDNA derived from T cells, B-cell-depleted T cells, or PBMCs.

Original processing methods: Amplifying reference gene primers gave estimates of nucleated cell counts. Profiling relied on immunoSEQ multiplex PCR, and the TCRdb table lists in-frame clones only, not all of them. V and J calls and clone size follow that table, whereas D and trimming were derived from the DNA. The sample consists of around 70,000 clones, under 95% of them appearing once. Per germline, CDR1 KGHSH and CDR2 LQKENI. The V and J ends lost 5 bases and 3 bases, in that order; junction bases with no gene match: 1. The CDR3 consists of 13 residues. V and J are TRBV18 and TRBJ2-3, with TRBD2 matching 8 bases. Sample: peripheral blood. This receptor was taken from a man aged 45-60 years with acute or convalescent COVID-19. CDR3 protein: CASSSGSTDTQYF. Here the CDR3 DNA reads TGTGCCAGCTCAAGCGGGAGTACAGATACGCAGTATTTT.